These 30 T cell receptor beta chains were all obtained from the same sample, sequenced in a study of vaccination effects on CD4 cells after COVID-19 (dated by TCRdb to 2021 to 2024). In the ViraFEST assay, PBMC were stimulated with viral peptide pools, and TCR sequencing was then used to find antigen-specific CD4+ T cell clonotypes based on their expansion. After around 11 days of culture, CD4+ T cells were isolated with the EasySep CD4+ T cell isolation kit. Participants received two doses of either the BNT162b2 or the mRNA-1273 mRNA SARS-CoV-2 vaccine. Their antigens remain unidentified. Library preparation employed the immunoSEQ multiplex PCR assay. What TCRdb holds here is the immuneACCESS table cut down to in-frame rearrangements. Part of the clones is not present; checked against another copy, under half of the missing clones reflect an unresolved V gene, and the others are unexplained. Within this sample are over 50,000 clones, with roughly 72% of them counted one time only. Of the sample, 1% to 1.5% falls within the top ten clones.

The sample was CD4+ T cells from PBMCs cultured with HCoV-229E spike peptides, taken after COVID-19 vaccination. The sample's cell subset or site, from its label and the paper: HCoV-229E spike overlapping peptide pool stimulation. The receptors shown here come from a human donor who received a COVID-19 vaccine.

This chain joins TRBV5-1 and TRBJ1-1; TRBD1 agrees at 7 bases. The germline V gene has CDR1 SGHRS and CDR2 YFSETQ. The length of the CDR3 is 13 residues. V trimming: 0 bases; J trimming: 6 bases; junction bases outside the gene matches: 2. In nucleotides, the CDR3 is TGCGCCAGCAGCTTGGACCAGGGGGCTGAAGCTTTCTTT. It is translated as CASSLDQGAEAFF.

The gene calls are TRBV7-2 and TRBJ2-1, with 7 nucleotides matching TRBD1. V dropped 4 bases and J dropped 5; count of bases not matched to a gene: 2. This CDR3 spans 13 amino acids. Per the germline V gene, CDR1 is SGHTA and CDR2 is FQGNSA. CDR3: CASSSDRDNEQFF. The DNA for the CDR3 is TGTGCCAGCAGCTCCGACAGGGACAATGAGCAGTTCTTC.

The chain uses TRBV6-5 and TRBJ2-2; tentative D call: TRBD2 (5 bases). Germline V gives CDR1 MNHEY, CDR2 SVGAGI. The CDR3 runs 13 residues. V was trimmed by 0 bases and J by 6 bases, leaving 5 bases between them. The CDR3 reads CASSYSRAGELFF. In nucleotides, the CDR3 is TGTGCCAGCAGTTACTCGAGGGCCGGGGAGCTGTTTTTT.

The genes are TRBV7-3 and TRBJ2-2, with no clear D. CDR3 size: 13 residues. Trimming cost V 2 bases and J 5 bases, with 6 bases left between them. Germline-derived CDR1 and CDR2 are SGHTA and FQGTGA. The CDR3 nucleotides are TGTGCCAGCAGCTTATACGGGACCGGGGAGCTGTTTTTT. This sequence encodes CASSLYGTGELFF.

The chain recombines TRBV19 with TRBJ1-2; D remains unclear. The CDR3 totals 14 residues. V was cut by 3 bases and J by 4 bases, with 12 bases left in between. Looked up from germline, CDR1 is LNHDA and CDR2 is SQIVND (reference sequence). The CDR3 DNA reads TGTGCCAGTAGTATGCCAGACTCCGTCTATGGCTACACCTTC. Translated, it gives CASSMPDSVYGYTF.

The CDR3, as DNA: TGTGCCAGCAGCTTAATCCCAGGGAGGCAAGAGACCCAGTACTTC. It specifies CASSLIPGRQETQYF. This chain joins TRBV7-3 and TRBJ2-5, with D perhaps TRBD2 (6 bases). Trimming shortened V by 1 base and J by 2 bases, and 11 bases separated the two germline ends. This CDR3 contains 15 residues. Germline CDR1 SGHTA, CDR2 FQGTGA.

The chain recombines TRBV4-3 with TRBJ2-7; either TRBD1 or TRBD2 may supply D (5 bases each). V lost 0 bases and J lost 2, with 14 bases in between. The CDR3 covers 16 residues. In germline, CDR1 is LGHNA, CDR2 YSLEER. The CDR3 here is CASSQDGDQLTYEQYV. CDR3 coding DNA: TGCGCCAGCAGCCAAGATGGGGACCAACTAACCTACGAGCAGTACGTC.

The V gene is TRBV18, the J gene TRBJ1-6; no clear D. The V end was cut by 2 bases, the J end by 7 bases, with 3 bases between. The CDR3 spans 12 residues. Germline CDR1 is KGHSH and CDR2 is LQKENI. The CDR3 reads CASSPGNSPLHF. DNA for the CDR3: TGTGCCAGCTCACCAGGGAATTCACCCCTCCACTTT.

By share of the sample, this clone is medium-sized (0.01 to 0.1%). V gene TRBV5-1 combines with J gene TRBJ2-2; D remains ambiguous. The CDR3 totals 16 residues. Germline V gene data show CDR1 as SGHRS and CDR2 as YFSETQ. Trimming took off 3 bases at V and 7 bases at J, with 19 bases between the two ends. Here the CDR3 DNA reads TGCGCCAGCAGCTCCATAGACGGCGACTCATACGGGGAGCTGTTTTTT. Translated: CASSSIDGDSYGELFF.

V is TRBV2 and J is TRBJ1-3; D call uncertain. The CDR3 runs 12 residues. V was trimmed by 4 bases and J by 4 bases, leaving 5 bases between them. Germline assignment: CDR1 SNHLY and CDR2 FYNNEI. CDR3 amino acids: CASSVSGNTIYF. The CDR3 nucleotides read TGTGCCAGCAGTGTGTCGGGAAACACCATATATTTT.

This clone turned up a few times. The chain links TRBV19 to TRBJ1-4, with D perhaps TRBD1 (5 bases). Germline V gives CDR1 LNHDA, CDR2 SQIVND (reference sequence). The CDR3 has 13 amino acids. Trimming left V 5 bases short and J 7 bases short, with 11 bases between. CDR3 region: CASSPGTPEKLFF. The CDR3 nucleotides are TGTGCCAGTAGTCCGGGGACCCCTGAAAAACTGTTTTTT.

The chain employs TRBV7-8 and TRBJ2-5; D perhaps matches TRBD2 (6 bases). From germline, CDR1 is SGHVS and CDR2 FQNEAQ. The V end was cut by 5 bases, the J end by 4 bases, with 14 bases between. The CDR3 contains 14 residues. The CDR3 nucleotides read TGTGCCAGCAGCAGCCGGGGGTTGGGAGAGACCCAGTACTTC. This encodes CASSSRGLGETQYF.

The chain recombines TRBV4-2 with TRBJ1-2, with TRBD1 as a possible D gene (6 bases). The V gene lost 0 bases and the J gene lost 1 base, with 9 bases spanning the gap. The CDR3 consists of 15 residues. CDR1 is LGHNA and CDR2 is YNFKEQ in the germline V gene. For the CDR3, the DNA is TGTGCCAGCAGCCAAGAGGACAGAGTTAACTATGGCTACACCTTC. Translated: CASSQEDRVNYGYTF.

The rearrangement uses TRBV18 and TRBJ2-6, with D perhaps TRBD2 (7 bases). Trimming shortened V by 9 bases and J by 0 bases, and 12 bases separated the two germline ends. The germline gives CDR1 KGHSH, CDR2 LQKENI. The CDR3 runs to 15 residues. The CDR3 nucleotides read TGTGCCAGTCGGGGGGCGCTCTCTGGGGCCAACGTCCTGACTTTC. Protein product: CASRGALSGANVLTF.

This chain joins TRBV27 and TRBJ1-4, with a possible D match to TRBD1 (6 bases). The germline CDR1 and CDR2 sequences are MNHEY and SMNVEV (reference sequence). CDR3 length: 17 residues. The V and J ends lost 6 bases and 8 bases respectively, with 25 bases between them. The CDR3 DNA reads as TGTGCCAGCAGCCGGGACACGGGAGGTCGGTCTTGGGAAAAACTGTTTTTT. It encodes CASSRDTGGRSWEKLFF.

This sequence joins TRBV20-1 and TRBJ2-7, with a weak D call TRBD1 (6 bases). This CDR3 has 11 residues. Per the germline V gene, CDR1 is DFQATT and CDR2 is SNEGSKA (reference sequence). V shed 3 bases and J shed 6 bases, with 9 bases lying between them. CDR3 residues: CSASTGREQYV. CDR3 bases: TGCAGTGCTAGTACAGGGCGCGAGCAGTACGTC.

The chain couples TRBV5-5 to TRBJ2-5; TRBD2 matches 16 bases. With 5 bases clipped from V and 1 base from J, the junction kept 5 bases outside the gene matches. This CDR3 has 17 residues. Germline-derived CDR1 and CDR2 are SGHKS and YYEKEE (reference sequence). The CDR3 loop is CASSQGLAGGLQETQYF. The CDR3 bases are TGTGCCAGCAGTCAGGGACTAGCGGGGGGGCTCCAAGAGACCCAGTACTTC.

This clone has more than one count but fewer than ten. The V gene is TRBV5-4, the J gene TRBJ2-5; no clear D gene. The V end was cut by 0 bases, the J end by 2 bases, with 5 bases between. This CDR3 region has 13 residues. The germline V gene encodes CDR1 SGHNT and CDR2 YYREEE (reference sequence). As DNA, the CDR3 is TGTGCCAGCAGCTTGGCACGACAAGAGACCCAGTACTTC. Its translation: CASSLARQETQYF.

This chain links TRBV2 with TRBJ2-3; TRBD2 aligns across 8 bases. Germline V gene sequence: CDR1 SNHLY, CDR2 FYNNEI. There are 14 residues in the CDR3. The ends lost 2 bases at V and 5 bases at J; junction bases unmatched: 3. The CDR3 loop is CASSEKRGLDTQYF. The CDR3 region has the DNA TGTGCCAGCAGTGAAAAGCGGGGGTTAGATACGCAGTATTTT.

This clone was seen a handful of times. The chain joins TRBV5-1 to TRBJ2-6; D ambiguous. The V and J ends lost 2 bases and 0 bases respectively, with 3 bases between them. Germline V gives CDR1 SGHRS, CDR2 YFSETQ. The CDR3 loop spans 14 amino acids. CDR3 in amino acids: CASSLYSGANVLTF. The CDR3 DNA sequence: TGCGCCAGCAGCTTATACTCTGGGGCCAACGTCCTGACTTTC.

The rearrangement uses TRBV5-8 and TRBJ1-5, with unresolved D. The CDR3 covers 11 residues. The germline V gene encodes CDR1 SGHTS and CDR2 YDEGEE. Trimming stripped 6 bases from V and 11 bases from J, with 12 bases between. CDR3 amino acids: CASTLKEAQHF. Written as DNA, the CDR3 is TGTGCCAGCACCCTGAAGGAGGCCCAGCATTTT.

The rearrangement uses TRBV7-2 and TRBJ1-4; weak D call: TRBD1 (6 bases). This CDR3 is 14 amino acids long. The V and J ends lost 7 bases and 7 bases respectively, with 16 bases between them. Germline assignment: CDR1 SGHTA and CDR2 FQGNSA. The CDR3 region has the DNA TGTGCCAGCACCCAAACGGGGGCCGGTGAAAAACTGTTTTTT. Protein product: CASTQTGAGEKLFF.

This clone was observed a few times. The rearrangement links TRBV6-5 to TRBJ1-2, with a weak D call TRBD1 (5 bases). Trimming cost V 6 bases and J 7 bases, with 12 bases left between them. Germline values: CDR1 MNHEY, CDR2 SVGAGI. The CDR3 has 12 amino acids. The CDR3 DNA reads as TGTGCCAGCAGGGACACCTCTGGTGGCTACACCTTC. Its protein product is CASRDTSGGYTF.

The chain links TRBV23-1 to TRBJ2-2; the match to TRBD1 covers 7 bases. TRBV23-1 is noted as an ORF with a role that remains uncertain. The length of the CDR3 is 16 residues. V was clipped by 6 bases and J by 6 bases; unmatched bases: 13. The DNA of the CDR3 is TGCGCCAGCAGCATATCATCGGACAGGAATCCCGGGGAGCTGTTTTTT. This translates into CASSISSDRNPGELFF.

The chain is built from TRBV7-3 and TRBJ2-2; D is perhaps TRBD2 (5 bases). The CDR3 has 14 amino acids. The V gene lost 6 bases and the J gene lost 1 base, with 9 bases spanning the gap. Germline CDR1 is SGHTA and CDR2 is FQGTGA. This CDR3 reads CASSSSGNTGELFF. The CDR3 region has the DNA TGTGCCAGCAGTTCCAGCGGGAACACCGGGGAGCTGTTTTTT.

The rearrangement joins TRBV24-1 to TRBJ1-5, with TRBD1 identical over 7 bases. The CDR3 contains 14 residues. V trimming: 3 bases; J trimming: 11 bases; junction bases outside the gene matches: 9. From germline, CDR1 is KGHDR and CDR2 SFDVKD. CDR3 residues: CATSDRTGQVAQHF. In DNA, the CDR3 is TGTGCCACCAGTGATCGGACAGGCCAGGTGGCCCAGCATTTT.

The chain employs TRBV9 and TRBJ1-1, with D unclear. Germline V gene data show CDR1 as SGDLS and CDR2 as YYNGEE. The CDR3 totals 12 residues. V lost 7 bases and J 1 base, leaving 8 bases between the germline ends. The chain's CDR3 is CASGPRNTEAFF. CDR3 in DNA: TGTGCCAGCGGACCCCGGAACACTGAAGCTTTCTTT.

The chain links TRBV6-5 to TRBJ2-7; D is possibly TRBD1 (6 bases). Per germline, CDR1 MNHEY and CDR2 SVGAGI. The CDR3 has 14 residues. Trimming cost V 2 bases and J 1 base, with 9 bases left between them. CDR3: CASSYRDNSYEQYV. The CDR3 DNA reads TGTGCCAGCAGTTACAGGGACAATTCCTACGAGCAGTACGTC.

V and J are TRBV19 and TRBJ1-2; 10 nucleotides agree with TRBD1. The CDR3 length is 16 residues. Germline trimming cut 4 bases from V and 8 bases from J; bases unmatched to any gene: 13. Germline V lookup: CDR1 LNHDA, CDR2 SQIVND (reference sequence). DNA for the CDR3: TGTGCCAGTAGTACCTCCGGGACAGGGGTTATCGGAGGCTACACCTTC. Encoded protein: CASSTSGTGVIGGYTF.

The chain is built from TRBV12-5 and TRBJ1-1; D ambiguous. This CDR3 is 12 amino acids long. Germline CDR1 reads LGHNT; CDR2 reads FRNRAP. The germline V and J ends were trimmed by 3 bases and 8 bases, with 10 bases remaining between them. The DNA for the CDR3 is TGTGCTAGTGGTTTTGCGACATCCGAAGCTTTCTTT. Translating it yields CASGFATSEAFF. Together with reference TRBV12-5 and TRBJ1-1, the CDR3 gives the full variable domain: DARVTQTPRHKVTEMGQEVTMRCQPILGHNTVFWYRQTMMQGLELLAYFRNRAPLDDSGMPKDRFSAEMPDATLATLKIQPSEPRDSAVYFCASGFATSEAFFGQGTRLTVV.